This entry lists 24 T cell receptor beta chains sequenced from one sample in a study of post-analysis software for immune sequencing data (dated by TCRdb to between 2014 and 2017). Beyond this particular receptor, the publication reports: Patients showed significantly higher frequencies than controls for about 5 TRBV segments, among them TRBV5-6, TRBV5-1 and TRBV20-1.

Library method: PCR. Reads for this sample came from an Illumina HiSeq 2500. To reduce PCR and sequencing biases, unique molecular identifiers were incorporated into the TCR beta cDNA libraries. TCRdb reprocessed the public reads (quality trimming at Q25 with fastp, clone calling with MiXCR) and kept in-frame beta chains. Each entry merges the rows of one CDR3 protein and shows their most common DNA and genes. This sample has fewer than 850,000 distinct CDR3 sequences in its table, and 30% of those were observed once. The ten largest clonotypes hold approximately 0.55% of the sample. These receptors' antigens are unknown. The specimen was blood. These TCRs come from a girl aged 5-17 years with multiple sclerosis.

The V gene is TRBV5-1, the J gene TRBJ2-4; weak D call: TRBD2 (6 bases). V was shortened by 4 bases and J by 7 bases, with 9 bases between the two germline ends. CDR3 length: 12 amino acids. CDR1 and CDR2 (germline): SGHRS, YFSETQ. The DNA of the CDR3 is TGCGCCAGCAGCGGGGGGTCGAACATTCAGTACTTC. Its protein is CASSGGSNIQYF. Full variable domain (remainder filled in from reference TRBV5-1 and TRBJ2-4): KAGVTQTPRYLIKTRGQQVTLSCSPISGHRSVSWYQQTPGQGLQFLFEYFSETQRNKGNFPGRFSGRQFSNSRSEMNVSTLELGDSALYLCASSGGSNIQYFGAGTRLSVL.

This clonotype turned up a few times. The gene calls are TRBV7-2 and TRBJ2-3, with 8 bases that match TRBD2. This CDR3 region has 15 residues. Germline V gene lookup returns CDR1 SGHTA and CDR2 FQGNSA. Trimming removed 6 bases from V and 2 bases from J; junction bases left unmatched: 7. The CDR3: CASRPRGGLTDTQYF. In nucleotides, the CDR3 is TGTGCCAGCAGGCCCCGGGGGGGCCTCACAGATACGCAGTATTTT.

Details on this clonotype: This may come from a read error, since a much larger clone is one base off. This chain joins TRBV20-1 and TRBJ2-7, with 8 bases fitting TRBD1. The assigned J gene may be wrong: the sequence end matches TRBJ2-1 better. The CDR3 runs 14 residues. Germline CDR1 DFQATT, CDR2 SNEGSKA (reference sequence). The CDR3 region is CSAEDRASSYEQFF. The CDR3 DNA sequence: TGCAGTGCGGAGGACAGGGCAAGCTCCTACGAGCAGTTCTTC.

This clonotype was counted at least ten times. CDR3 loop: CASSLRGPSGAKQYF. The DNA of the CDR3 is TGTGCCAGCAGCTTAAGGGGCCCTAGCGGGGCTAAGCAGTACTTC. The chain has TRBV7-2 and TRBJ2-5; 9 nucleotides align to TRBD2. Germline V CDR1 and CDR2: SGHTA, FQGNSA. V was clipped by 2 bases and J by 11 bases; unmatched bases: 12. This CDR3 is 15 amino acids long.

V gene TRBV10-3 combines with J gene TRBJ2-1, with D hard to call. Germline V gene sequence: CDR1 ENHRY, CDR2 SYGVKD. This CDR3 has 15 amino acids. V was trimmed by 10 bases and J by 0 bases, leaving 16 bases between them. CDR3 in DNA: TGTGCCACTAACAACCGGGTCAGCTCCTACAATGAGCAGTTCTTC. This encodes CATNNRVSSYNEQFF.

This clonotype has a handful of counts. The V call is TRBV7-2, the J call TRBJ2-3, with D possibly being TRBD1 or TRBD2 (5 bases each). Deletions cut 5 bases from V and 10 bases from J, with 10 bases between. This CDR3 has 11 amino acids. The V gene's germline CDR1 is SGHTA and CDR2 FQGNSA. The CDR3 region has the DNA TGTGCCAGCAGCCAGGGACGGCCGCAGTATTTT. This encodes CASSQGRPQYF.

This clonotype has just a few counts. V and J are TRBV21-1 and TRBJ1-1; the D call in the table, TRBD1, was not verified against the DNA. TRBV21-1 is assigned pseudogene status. The CDR3 has 15 amino acids. The CDR3 here is CASSIPGRHDTEAFF. CDR3 bases: TGTGCCAGCAGCATACCGGGACGCCACGACACTGAAGCTTTCTTT.

This chain uses TRBV12-3 or TRBV12-4 with TRBJ1-6; 8 positions match TRBD1. J lost 2 bases, V lost 4 bases, and 4 bases had no gene match. The CDR3 runs to 16 residues. The CDR3, as DNA: TGTGCCAGCAGTTCGGACAGGGCCGCCTATAATTCACCCCTCCACTTT. It encodes CASSSDRAAYNSPLHF.

Many counts were recorded for this clonotype. The chain joins TRBV3-1 to TRBJ1-2; 8 bases match TRBD1. V shed 1 base and J 0 bases; nucleotides not matched to a gene: 4. The CDR3 has 16 residues. The germline CDR1 and CDR2 sequences are LGHDT and YNNKEL (reference sequence). The CDR3: CASSQGTGRANYGYTF. The CDR3 region has the DNA TGTGCCAGCAGCCAAGGGACAGGGCGAGCTAACTATGGCTACACCTTC.

The J gene is TRBJ2-7, the V gene TRBV24-1, with TRBD1 identical over 12 bases. Germline CDR1 reads KGHDR; CDR2 reads SFDVKD. This CDR3 region has 17 residues. Trimming removed 6 bases from V and 7 bases from J; junction bases left unmatched: 15. The CDR3 here is CATSWGIGTGGYNEQYF. Here the CDR3 DNA reads TGTGCCACCAGTTGGGGGATCGGGACAGGGGGCTACAATGAGCAGTACTTC.

This clonotype occurred many times. The J gene is TRBJ2-5, the V gene TRBV5-1; possible D gene TRBD1, 6 bases. The germline V and J ends were trimmed by 0 bases and 4 bases, with 10 bases remaining between them. CDR1 is SGHRS and CDR2 is YFSETQ in the germline V gene. The CDR3 has 14 amino acids. CDR3: CASSLVAGVETQYF. In DNA, the CDR3 is TGCGCCAGCAGCTTGGTCGCAGGGGTAGAGACCCAGTACTTC.

This chain's CDR3 is CATSRDPGWGGTQRFF. In DNA, the CDR3 is TGTGCCACCAGCAGAGATCCGGGTTGGGGAGGGACGCAACGGTTTTTT. The chain recombines TRBV15 with TRBJ1-4; maybe TRBD1 (5 bases). V was cut by 0 bases and J by 16 bases, with 24 bases left in between. CDR3 length equals 16 residues. Germline lookup yields CDR1 LNHNV and CDR2 YYDKDF (reference sequence).

The V gene is TRBV20-1, the J gene TRBJ1-4, with a weak D call TRBD1 (6 bases). With 3 bases removed from V and 8 bases from J, the gap between germline ends came to 16 bases. The V gene's germline CDR1 is DFQATT and CDR2 SNEGSKA (reference sequence). This CDR3 comprises 14 residues. CDR3 residues: CSARPEGVREKLFF. The CDR3 DNA is TGCAGTGCTAGGCCCGAGGGGGTCAGGGAAAAACTGTTTTTT.

The chain is built from TRBV7-2 and TRBJ2-1, with D perhaps TRBD2 (7 bases). CDR3 length: 14 amino acids. From germline, CDR1 is SGHTA and CDR2 FQGNSA. The V and J ends lost 1 base and 9 bases respectively, with 13 bases between them. CDR3 sequence: CASSLVLGGAEQFF. In DNA, the CDR3 is TGTGCCAGCAGCTTAGTACTAGGGGGGGCTGAGCAGTTCTTC.

The CDR3 DNA sequence: TGTGCCAGCAGCCTACGATCTCCTTCACCCCTCCACTTT. It specifies CASSLRSPSPLHF. The chain combines TRBV3-1 with TRBJ1-6; D not resolved. The V gene's germline CDR1 is LGHDT and CDR2 YNNKEL (reference sequence). The CDR3 is 13 residues long. The ends were cut back, 4 bases at V and 9 bases at J, with 10 bases in the middle.

The CDR3: CAGIRTGRSYNEQFF. CDR3 coding DNA: TGTGCCGGAATCCGGACAGGGCGCTCCTACAATGAGCAGTTCTTC. V usage is TRBV7-9 and J usage is TRBJ2-1; 8 bases align to TRBD1. The germline V gene has CDR1 SEHNR and CDR2 FQNEAQ (reference sequence). The CDR3 length is 15 residues. Unmatched junction bases numbered 9, after V lost 11 bases and J lost 0 bases.

The chain employs TRBV12-3 or TRBV12-4 and TRBJ2-4; 8 bases are a match to TRBD2. Judging by the DNA end, TRBJ2-7 fits better; the J call may be wrong. This CDR3 has 15 residues. This CDR3 reads CASSLSLGRGDEQYF. CDR3 sequence (DNA): TGTGCCAGCAGTTTAAGTTTGGGGCGGGGGGACGAGCAGTACTTC.

This clonotype was counted a few times. This may be a read error, as it is one base from a much larger clone. This chain links TRBV29-1 with TRBJ2-4, with a possible D match to TRBD2 (6 bases). Germline assignment: CDR1 SQVTM and CDR2 ANQGSEA. The length of the CDR3 is 12 residues. Trimming cost V 7 bases and J 13 bases, with 20 bases left between them. As DNA, the CDR3 is TGCAGCGCCACTCGCGGGGCCTACGGGCAGTACTTC. Protein product: CSATRGAYGQYF.

The chain recombines TRBV20-1 with TRBJ1-5, with D unclear. Trimming cost V 0 bases and J 0 bases, with 24 bases left between them. The CDR3 contains 20 residues. The germline V gene has CDR1 DFQATT and CDR2 SNEGSKA (reference sequence). CDR3 in DNA: TGCAGTGCTAGAGATGTTGGGTTGGGCGACCGACTCTATAGCAATCAGCCCCAGCATTTT. Its translation is CSARDVGLGDRLYSNQPQHF.

About this clonotype: The junction departs from germline at one end; a sequencing error may be responsible. The chain links TRBV2 to TRBJ1-1; D gene uncertain. The CDR3 covers 15 residues. Germline V gives CDR1 SNHLY, CDR2 FYNNEI. CDR3 coding DNA: TGTGCCGGCAGCCAAACAAGTCTGATGAACACTGAAGCTTTCTTT. Amino acids: CAGSQTSLMNTEAFF.

The chain has TRBV20-1 and TRBJ1-1; no reliable D call. Trimming removed 0 bases at V and 7 bases at J, with 9 bases between. The germline gives CDR1 DFQATT, CDR2 SNEGSKA (reference sequence). This CDR3 is built from 12 residues. As DNA, the CDR3 is TGCAGTGCTAGAGAGGAGGGCCTTGAAGCTTTCTTT. It translates to CSAREEGLEAFF.

This clonotype was seen repeatedly, ten times or more. The chain is built from TRBV6-5 and TRBJ2-1; D gene uncertain. Germline values: CDR1 MNHEY, CDR2 SVGAGI. This CDR3 comprises 17 residues. Trimming removed 2 bases at V and 0 bases at J, with 14 bases between. The chain's CDR3 is CASSYAEVDASYNEQFF. The CDR3 DNA is TGTGCCAGCAGTTACGCCGAGGTGGACGCCTCCTACAATGAGCAGTTCTTC.

Only a few counts were recorded for this clonotype. V usage is TRBV28 and J usage is TRBJ2-7; D remains ambiguous. The V end lost 4 bases, the J end lost 0 bases, and 13 bases lay between the germline ends. In germline, CDR1 is MDHEN, CDR2 SYDVKM. This CDR3 has 15 residues. The DNA of the CDR3 is TGTGCCAGCAGTTCCCCCGGGTACAGCTCCTACGAGCAGTACTTC. Its protein product is CASSSPGYSSYEQYF.

This clonotype was detected once. V usage is TRBV5-1 and J usage is TRBJ1-2, with D maybe TRBD1 (5 bases). Germline V lookup: CDR1 SGHRS, CDR2 YFSETQ. The CDR3 totals 15 residues. The V end lost 4 bases, the J end lost 2 bases, and 15 bases lay between the germline ends. The CDR3 bases are TGCGCCAGCAGCCCACGGATGGGGGGGAACTATGGCTACACCTTC. Translating it yields CASSPRMGGNYGYTF.